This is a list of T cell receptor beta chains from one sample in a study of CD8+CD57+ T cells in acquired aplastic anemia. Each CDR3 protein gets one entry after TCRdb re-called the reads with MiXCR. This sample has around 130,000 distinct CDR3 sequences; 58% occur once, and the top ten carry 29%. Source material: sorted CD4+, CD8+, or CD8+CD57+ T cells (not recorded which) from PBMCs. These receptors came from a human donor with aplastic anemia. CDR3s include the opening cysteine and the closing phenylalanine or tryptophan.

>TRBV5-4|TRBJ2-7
CASTPRVGEQYF
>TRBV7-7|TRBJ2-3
CASTLPLQGGDTQYF
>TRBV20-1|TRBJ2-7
CSARRRTSGNYEQYF
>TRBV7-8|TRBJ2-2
CASSLGTGELLF
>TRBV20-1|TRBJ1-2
CSAKIGQTLAYF
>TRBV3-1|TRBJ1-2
CASSQGEAGYTF
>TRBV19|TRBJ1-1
CASSIRQGLSGTEAFF
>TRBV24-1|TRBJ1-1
CATSDSLGGTEAFF
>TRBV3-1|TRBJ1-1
CASSRSREVNTEAFF
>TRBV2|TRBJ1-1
CASRTGPNTEAFF
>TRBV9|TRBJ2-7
CASARDAGLGEQYF
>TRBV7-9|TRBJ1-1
CASSRTGAHTEAFF
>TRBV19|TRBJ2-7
CASSIVWGLSYEQYF
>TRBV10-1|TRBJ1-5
CAKARMSQHF
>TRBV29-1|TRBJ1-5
CSVVGSPYQPQHF
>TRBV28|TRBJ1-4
CASRRIATNEKLFF